This T cell receptor beta chain was identified during a study of shared clonotypes between healthy human individuals. Germline CDR1 reads SGHVS; CDR2 reads FQNEAQ. V lost 4 bases to trimming and J lost 6 bases, with 15 bases between them. This CDR3 spans 14 amino acids. Using immunoSEQ multiplex PCR, the repertoire was profiled, and TCRdb retains in-frame clones only, with some absent. The sample holds hundreds of thousands of clones, around 73% seen once. This rearrangement joins TRBV7-8 to TRBJ1-1, with D possibly TRBD1 on 6 matching bases. The TCR was taken from a woman younger than 45 in good health. Sequencing was carried out using memory CD4+ T cells sorted from blood. As to subset: CD45RA-negative fraction. The CDR3 protein is CASSYEQGGSEAFF. As DNA, the CDR3 is TGTGCCAGCAGCTATGAACAGGGAGGGTCTGAAGCTTTCTTT.